The following is a TCR beta chain sequence with its context. The record originates from a study of tumor-infiltrating lymphocytes in oesophageal squamous cell carcinoma. TCRdb re-called the reads through MiXCR, storing one row per CDR3 protein. The sample has roughly 11,000 distinct CDR3 sequences, roughly 60% seen once. Unmatched junction bases numbered 15, after V lost 6 bases and J lost 2 bases. The CDR3 extends over 17 amino acids. Germline V gene data show CDR1 as MNHNY and CDR2 as SVGAGI (reference sequence). Sequenced sample: blood. The genes are TRBV6-6 and TRBJ2-5, with 7 bases identical to TRBD2. The TCR was taken from a female donor with esophageal squamous cell carcinoma. The CDR3 sequence is CASRGDLSLAEQETQYF. The CDR3 coding sequence is TGTGCCAGCAGGGGTGATTTGAGCCTAGCGGAGCAAGAGACCCAGTACTTC.